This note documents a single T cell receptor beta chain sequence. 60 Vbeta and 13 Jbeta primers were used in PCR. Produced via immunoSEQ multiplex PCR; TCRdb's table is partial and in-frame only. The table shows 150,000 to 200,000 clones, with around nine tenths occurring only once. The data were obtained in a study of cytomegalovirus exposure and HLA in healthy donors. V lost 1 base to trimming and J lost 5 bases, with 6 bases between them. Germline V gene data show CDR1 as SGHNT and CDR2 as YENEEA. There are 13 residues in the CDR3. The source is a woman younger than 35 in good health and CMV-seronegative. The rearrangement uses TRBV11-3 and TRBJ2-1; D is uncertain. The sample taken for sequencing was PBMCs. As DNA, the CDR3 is TGTGCCAGCAGCTTAGGGTCGGACAATGAGCAGTTCTTC. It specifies CASSLGSDNEQFF.